This T cell receptor beta chain comes out of a study of blood T cell repertoires in COVID-19. About the study: Samples came from the United States, Italy and Spain, spanning acute and convalescent COVID-19. Sources were T cells, B-cell-depleted T cells, or PBMCs; the material itself was cDNA or gDNA.

Source study methods: Reference gene primer amplification gave nucleated cell count estimates. Sequencing used immunoSEQ multiplex PCR; TCRdb keeps in-frame clones, though not all of them. V and J calls and clone size are given by that table; D and trimming were obtained from the DNA. Of around 95,000 clones detected, about 82% appear once; the ten largest clones hold roughly 13%. The sequence derives from a man aged 45-60 years with active or convalescent COVID-19. The material sequenced was peripheral blood.

CDR3: CASGQGMLEKLFF. The CDR3 DNA sequence: TGTGCCAGCGGGCAGGGAATGCTTGAAAAACTGTTTTTT. The genes are TRBV27 and TRBJ1-4; D may be TRBD1 (5 bases). Germline V lookup: CDR1 MNHEY, CDR2 SMNVEV (reference sequence). The CDR3 has 13 amino acids. V was clipped by 8 bases and J by 7 bases, with 14 bases between them. Filled out from reference TRBV27 and TRBJ1-4, the complete variable domain reads EAQVTQNPRYLITVTGKKLTVTCSQNMNHEYMSWYRQDPGLGLRQIYYSMNVEVTDKGDVPEGYKVSRKEKRNFPLILESPSPNQTSLYFCASGQGMLEKLFFGSGTQLSVL.